This T cell receptor (beta chain) was sequenced during a study of blood T cells in healthy people across ages. J lost 13 bases, V lost 10 bases, and 7 bases had no gene match. The CDR3 length is 11 residues. Then a second PCR, running roughly 7 to 11 cycles, was carried out with a sample-barcoded 5' primer and a J-beta primer mix. TCRdb reanalysed the 5' RACE reads using MiXCR and keeps one entry per CDR3 protein. This table holds around 900,000 distinct CDR3 sequences, around 30% found once. This clonotype appeared a single time. Sequenced material: blood. This chain links TRBV12-3 or TRBV12-4 with TRBJ2-1; TRBD2 agrees at 10 bases. This receptor was taken from a woman aged 80 or older in good health. CDR3 DNA: TGTGCCACAAGCGGGGGGGAGACCCAGTTCTTC. Protein: CATSGGETQFF.